The rows below give T cell receptor beta chains drawn from one sample of a study of shared clonotypes between healthy human individuals. Using immunoSEQ multiplex PCR, the repertoire was profiled, and TCRdb retains in-frame clones only, with some absent. The table has more than 2,000,000 clones, roughly 92% seen once. The sample comprised naive CD4+ T cells sorted from blood. Receptors were obtained from a man aged 18 to 35 in good health. The CDR3 runs from the conserved cysteine through the conserved F or W. D genes are given only for firm matches. For some rows the clone size is stated as once, few or many, or as a class when expanded; others skip it.

>NA|TRBJ1-6|TRBV7-8|TRBD1
TGTGCCAGCAGCTGGGACAGGGGTCGGTCACCCCTCCACTTT
CASSWDRGRSPLHF
>NA|TRBJ2-5|TRBV6-6|TRBD1
TGTGCCAGCAGTAAGCCCGGACAGGGATGGTCTGAGACCCAGTACTTC
CASSKPGQGWSETQYF
>NA|TRBJ2-3|TRBV5-4|TRBD1
TGTGCCAGCAGCGGCGACAGGGGGCTACAAGATACGCAGTATTTT
CASSGDRGLQDTQYF
>NA|TRBJ2-2|TRBV11-3|NA
TGTGCCAGCAGCTTAAGAGGGCCCTCGAACACCGGGGAGCTGTTTTTT
CASSLRGPSNTGELFF
>NA|TRBJ1-2|TRBV6-5|TRBD1
TGTGCCAGCAGCCGCCCCCAGACAGGGCCTTTGGGCTACACCTTC
CASSRPQTGPLGYTF
>NA|TRBJ1-1|TRBV29-1|TRBD1
TGCAGCGTTGAACGGCCTGGACAGGAGAACACTGAAGCTTTCTTT
CSVERPGQENTEAFF
>once|TRBJ2-2|TRBV30|NA
TGTGCCTGGATCGCAGGGAACACCGGGGAGCTGTTTTTT
CAWIAGNTGELFF
>NA|TRBJ2-1|TRBV12-5|TRBD2
TGTGCTAGTGGTTTGGGACTAGCGGGAGGGTACAATGAGCAGTTCTTC
CASGLGLAGGYNEQFF
>NA|TRBJ1-1|TRBV19|TRBD1
TGTGCCAGTAGTCCTTGGACAGGGGGTGCGAACACTGAAGCTTTCTTT
CASSPWTGGANTEAFF
>NA|TRBJ2-2|TRBV14|TRBD1
TGTGCCAGCAGCCCAGACAGGGGATGGACCGGGGAGCTGTTTTTT
CASSPDRGWTGELFF
>NA|TRBJ2-7|TRBV4-1|TRBD2
TGCGCCAGCAGCGCTAGGTTGGGACTAGCGGGGCAAGCAGACGAGCAGTACTTC
CASSARLGLAGQADEQYF
>few|TRBJ2-2|TRBV29-1|TRBD2
TGCAGCGTTGGGACTAGCGGGAGCTCCGGGGAGCTGTTTTTT
CSVGTSGSSGELFF
>NA|TRBJ1-3|TRBV30|NA
TGTGCCTGGAGTTCCCGGGGACTTGGAAACACCATATATTTT
CAWSSRGLGNTIYF
>NA|TRBJ1-2|TRBV5-1|NA
TGCGCCAGCAGGGGCAGGGCTGTCTATGGCTACACCTTC
CASRGRAVYGYTF
>NA|TRBJ1-1|TRBV7-9|NA
TGTGCCAGCAGCTTGGGAGGGACGACTGAAGCTTTCTTT
CASSLGGTTEAFF
>NA|TRBJ1-5|TRBV5-1|NA
TGCGCCAGCAGCCCCTGGGGGGGCAATCAGCCCCAGCATTTT
CASSPWGGNQPQHF
>NA|TRBJ2-7|TRBV2|NA
TGTGCCAGCTCAATACAGACCCCCTACGAGCAGTACTTC
CASSIQTPYEQYF
>NA|TRBJ2-2|TRBV10-3|NA
TGTGCCATCAGTGAGTCGTCCAGCATAACCGGGGAGCTGTTTTTT
CAISESSSITGELFF
>once|TRBJ1-1|TRBV6-6|TRBD1
TGTGCCAGCAGTTACTCCCCTGGACAGGGGGGCACTGAAGCTTTCTTT
CASSYSPGQGGTEAFF
>NA|TRBJ1-1|TRBV7-2|NA
TGTGCCAGCAGAAAACAGGCGGGCACTGAAGCTTTCTTT
CASRKQAGTEAFF
>NA|TRBJ1-5|TRBV27|NA
TGTGCCAGCAGCCTTGGGGTTGGGCAGCCCCAGCATTTT
CASSLGVGQPQHF
>NA|TRBJ2-3|TRBV5-1|NA
TGCGCCAGCAGCTGGGGACTTCTAAGCACAGATACGCAGTATTTT
CASSWGLLSTDTQYF
>few|TRBJ1-1|TRBV9|NA
TGTGCCAGCAGCGAGGCGTTGAACACTGAAGCTTTCTTT
CASSEALNTEAFF
>NA|TRBJ2-7|TRBV7-9|NA
TGTGCCAGCAGCCACCTGACAGAATCCTACGAGCAGTACTTC
CASSHLTESYEQYF
>NA|TRBJ1-1|TRBV19|TRBD1
TGTGCCAGTAGTACCCGGGACAGGGCCAAGAACACTGAAGCTTTCTTT
CASSTRDRAKNTEAFF
>NA|TRBJ2-1|TRBV4-3|TRBD1
TGCGCCAGCAGCCAAGGGACAGGGGTTCAAAGCTCCTACAATGAGCAGTTCTTC
CASSQGTGVQSSYNEQFF
>NA|TRBJ2-2|TRBV11-1|TRBD1
TGTGCCAGCAGCTCGCGGACAGGGCTCTCCGGGGAGCTGTTTTTT
CASSSRTGLSGELFF
>NA|TRBJ1-5|TRBV6-1|NA
TGTGCCAGCAGGGAGGGATCGGGAAGCCAGCCCCAGCATTTT
CASREGSGSQPQHF
>NA|TRBJ2-1|TRBV18|NA
TGTGCCAGCTCACCGCCCGGACTGAATGAGCAGTTCTTC
CASSPPGLNEQFF
>NA|TRBJ2-1|TRBV7-2|NA
TGTGCCAGCAGCTTAAAGGCAGGGTTCGACTACAATGAGCAGTTCTTC
CASSLKAGFDYNEQFF
>NA|TRBJ2-2|TRBV4-3|NA
TGCGCCAGCAGGCCTCTCGCGAACACCGGGGAGCTGTTTTTT
CASRPLANTGELFF
>NA|TRBJ1-3|TRBV9|TRBD1
TGTGCCAGCAGTCCCCGGGGGGACAGCTCTGGAAACACCATATATTTT
CASSPRGDSSGNTIYF
>NA|TRBJ2-1|TRBV2|TRBD2
TGTGCCAGCAGTGAACGGGAGGGTAATGAGCAGTTCTTC
CASSEREGNEQFF
>NA|TRBJ2-2|TRBV7-2|NA
TGTGCCACCCCCGCGGGTACCGGGGAGCTGTTTTTT
CATPAGTGELFF
>NA|TRBJ2-5|TRBV7-2|NA
TGTGCCAGCAGCTTGTCAGGGGTGTCGGAGACCCAGTACTTC
CASSLSGVSETQYF
>NA|TRBJ2-7|TRBV27|TRBD1
TGTGCCAGCAGCTGGGCCGGGACAGGGGGCCCCGAGCAGTACTTC
CASSWAGTGGPEQYF
>NA|TRBJ2-7|TRBV27|TRBD2
TGTGCCAGCAGTTTCTCGCGGGGGGGCCCCTACGAGCAGTACTTC
CASSFSRGGPYEQYF
>few|TRBJ1-2|TRBV9|NA
TGTGCCAGCAGCGTAGGAGGGGTTGGGAGCTATGGCTACACCTTC
CASSVGGVGSYGYTF
>NA|TRBJ2-7|TRBV7-9|TRBD1
TGTGCCAGCAGCCAGACAGGGGGCGCGCCCTACGAGCAGTACTTC
CASSQTGGAPYEQYF
>NA|TRBJ2-2|TRBV2|TRBD2
TGTGCCAGCAGGGATAGCGGGAGGGCCGGATACACCGGGGAGCTGTTTTTT
CASRDSGRAGYTGELFF
>NA|TRBJ1-3|TRBV5-5|TRBD1
TGTGCCAGCAGCCCAGACAGGGGCTTGACTGGAAACACCATATATTTT
CASSPDRGLTGNTIYF
>once|TRBJ2-2|TRBV5-4|NA
TGTGCCGGGGGCCGGGCGGGGACGAACACCGGGGAGCTGTTTTTT
CAGGRAGTNTGELFF
>NA|TRBJ1-5|TRBV2|TRBD1
TGTGCCAGCAGTTGGGACAGGGGGCCCGAGAGGCCCCAGCATTTT
CASSWDRGPERPQHF
>NA|TRBJ1-5|TRBV6-6|NA
TGTGCCAGCAGTTCCGGGACCGTTAACGAGGTCACATTT
CASSSGTVNEVTF
>NA|TRBJ1-1|TRBV7-2|NA
TGTGCCAGCAGCATCGGCAATGGCTGGGGGGTAATCAGCAACGCTTTCTTT
CASSIGNGWGVISNAFF
>NA|TRBJ2-2|TRBV6-1|TRBD1
TGTGCCAGCAGACATTACGGACAGGGGGCAAGGGAGTTTTTT
CASRHYGQGAREFF
>NA|TRBJ1-6|TRBV7-2|NA
TGTGCCAGCAGGGGTAAGGCAGAGTATGCCCTCCACTTT
CASRGKAEYALHF
>few|TRBJ1-5|TRBV7-9|TRBD1
TGTGCCAGCAGCCCCGGGACAGGGGGCCAGCCCCAGCATTTT
CASSPGTGGQPQHF
>NA|TRBJ2-3|TRBV7-2|TRBD2
TGTGCCAGCGGGACTAGCGGTTCACCTAGCACAGATACGCAGTATTTT
CASGTSGSPSTDTQYF
>NA|TRBJ1-3|TRBV18|NA
TGTGCCAGCTCACCCGACAGGTCGGGTGGAAACACCATATATTTT
CASSPDRSGGNTIYF
>NA|TRBJ2-7|TRBV18|TRBD2
TGTGCCAGCTCGTACGGGACTAGCGGGACCCGCTCCTACGAGCAGTACTTC
CASSYGTSGTRSYEQYF
>NA|TRBJ2-5|TRBV2|NA
TGTGCCAGCAGCACACAGTACTTC
CASSTQYF
>NA|TRBJ2-1|TRBV11-2|TRBD1
TGTGCCAGCAGCTCCCAGACAGGGTCGCGTTACAATGAGCAGTTCTTC
CASSSQTGSRYNEQFF
>NA|TRBJ2-4|TRBV11-1|NA
TGTGCCAGCAGCTCCAAGGCATGGCCAGACAAAAACATTCAGTACTTC
CASSSKAWPDKNIQYF
>NA|TRBJ2-7|TRBV6-4|NA
TGTGCCAGCCCCGACGGTATATCCTACGAGCAGTACTTC
CASPDGISYEQYF